The 31 T cell receptor beta chains presented below share a single source sample, sequenced in a study of OX40 agonist ivuxolimab in advanced cancers. The protocol was immunoSEQ multiplex PCR, while the TCRdb copy is restricted to in-frame clones and leaves out a portion. The sample has approximately 65,000 clones, about 82% seen once; the top ten hold 9.5% to 13%. The sequencing used CD4+ or CD8+ T cells sorted from blood, collected in a trial of the OX40 agonist ivuxolimab. The receptors were sampled from an adult with an advanced solid tumor such as melanoma, head and neck, liver or kidney cancer.

V and J are TRBV7-9 and TRBJ1-4; 10 nucleotides line up with TRBD1. V lost 4 bases and J lost 8; bases outside the gene matches: 1. CDR3 length: 13 amino acids. CDR1 is SEHNR, CDR2 FQNEAQ, per germline (reference sequence). This CDR3 reads CASSSTGGEKLFF. CDR3 nucleotide sequence: TGTGCCAGCAGCTCGACAGGGGGCGAAAAACTGTTTTTT.

The chain is built from TRBV19 and TRBJ2-1, with TRBD1 matching 7 bases. CDR1 and CDR2 (germline): LNHDA, SQIVND (reference sequence). The trim removed 3 bases at V and 7 bases at J, leaving 9 bases unmatched. This CDR3 has 15 residues. In DNA, the CDR3 is TGTGCCAGTAGTATTTTGGGACAGAAGTTGAATGAGCAGTTCTTC. As protein: CASSILGQKLNEQFF.

This chain joins TRBV7-9 and TRBJ2-7; 9 bases align to TRBD2. Germline V gene sequence: CDR1 SEHNR, CDR2 FQNEAQ (reference sequence). CDR3 length: 16 residues. V shed 0 bases, J shed 0 bases, and the junction held 3 bases outside the gene matches. CDR3 nucleotide sequence: TGTGCCAGCAGCTTAGCGCGGGAGGGGGCCTCCTACGAGCAGTACTTC. Residues: CASSLAREGASYEQYF.

The rearrangement uses TRBV18 and TRBJ2-7; 10 bases agree with TRBD1. Germline V lookup: CDR1 KGHSH, CDR2 LQKENI. The CDR3 is 13 amino acids. With 4 bases clipped from V and 4 bases from J, the junction kept 1 base outside the gene matches. The DNA of the CDR3 is TGTGCCAGCTCACGGGACAGGGGTTACGAGCAGTACGTC. Its translation: CASSRDRGYEQYV.

The chain is built from TRBV6-5 and TRBJ1-2; 8 bases align to TRBD1. V dropped 8 bases and J dropped 2; count of bases not matched to a gene: 7. The CDR3 spans 14 residues. Germline-derived CDR1 and CDR2 are MNHEY and SVGAGI. CDR3 in DNA: TGTGCCAGCGGGGAAGGGACAGGCAACTATGGCTACACCTTC. Translating gives CASGEGTGNYGYTF.

The V call is TRBV18, the J call TRBJ1-4, with 9 bases that match TRBD1. The junction had 1 base not matched to a gene; V was cut back by 3 bases and J by 2 bases. This CDR3 has 15 residues. CDR1 KGHSH and CDR2 LQKENI come from the germline V gene. The CDR3 spells CASSPGTGTNEKLFF. The CDR3 nucleotides read TGTGCCAGCTCACCGGGGACAGGGACTAATGAAAAACTGTTTTTT.

This clone was picked up one time. The chain links TRBV5-4 to TRBJ1-2, with D unclear. Germline V gives CDR1 SGHNT, CDR2 YYREEE (reference sequence). V was pared by 4 bases and J by 1 base, with 11 bases between. The CDR3 extends over 14 amino acids. CDR3 sequence reads: CASSPQEGNYGYTF. Here the CDR3 DNA reads TGTGCCAGCAGCCCGCAGGAGGGTAACTATGGCTACACCTTC.

The chain links TRBV6-1 to TRBJ2-7; no reliable D call. This CDR3 spans 12 amino acids. Germline lookup yields CDR1 MNHNS and CDR2 SASEGT. V was shortened by 2 bases and J by 4 bases, with 6 bases between the two germline ends. CDR3 sequence: CASSEWEYEQYV. The CDR3 nucleotides read TGTGCCAGCAGTGAATGGGAATACGAGCAGTACGTC.

The chain couples TRBV11-2 to TRBJ2-2; 7 bases line up with TRBD2. The germline V gene encodes CDR1 SGHAT and CDR2 FQNNGV. The CDR3 runs 11 residues. Trimming took 3 bases from V and 12 from J; bases not matched to a gene: 1. CDR3 region: CASSLGLKLFF. The CDR3 DNA is TGTGCCAGCAGCTTGGGACTAAAGCTGTTTTTT.

The V and J genes are TRBV7-9 and TRBJ2-1; TRBD2 agrees at 14 bases. CDR1 and CDR2 (germline): SEHNR, FQNEAQ (reference sequence). The CDR3 totals 19 residues. J lost 0 bases, V lost 5 bases, and 9 bases had no gene match. The CDR3 spells CASSPRETSGGVSYNEQFF. CDR3 DNA: TGTGCCAGCAGCCCTAGAGAGACTAGCGGGGGGGTCTCCTACAATGAGCAGTTCTTC.

The chain couples TRBV5-1 to TRBJ1-5; D not certain. The CDR3 length is 14 residues. Trimming removed 0 bases from V and 6 bases from J, with 10 bases in between. Germline V CDR1 and CDR2: SGHRS, YFSETQ. As DNA, the CDR3 is TGCGCCAGCAGCTTGGATTCTTCGGGTCAGCCCCAGCATTTT. Protein product: CASSLDSSGQPQHF.

The V gene is TRBV5-1, the J gene TRBJ1-6; D not certain. The V end lost 0 bases, the J end lost 6 bases, and 7 bases lay between the germline ends. CDR3 length equals 14 residues. Germline CDR1 is SGHRS and CDR2 is YFSETQ. As DNA, the CDR3 is TGCGCCAGCAGCTTGGACGGACCTAATTCACCCCTCCACTTT. Encoded protein: CASSLDGPNSPLHF. Looking up the rest from reference TRBV5-1 and TRBJ1-6 gives the full variable domain: KAGVTQTPRYLIKTRGQQVTLSCSPISGHRSVSWYQQTPGQGLQFLFEYFSETQRNKGNFPGRFSGRQFSNSRSEMNVSTLELGDSALYLCASSLDGPNSPLHFGNGTRLTVT.

The rearrangement joins TRBV7-8 to TRBJ1-2; possible D gene TRBD1, 5 bases. Germline V gene lookup returns CDR1 SGHVS and CDR2 FQNEAQ. The CDR3 has 15 amino acids. Trimming took 1 base from V and 4 from J, leaving 13 bases between them. CDR3: CASSLVAGVGYGYTF. CDR3 sequence (DNA): TGTGCCAGCAGCTTAGTGGCGGGGGTAGGCTATGGCTACACCTTC.

The chain employs TRBV6-5 and TRBJ1-2; no clear D gene. The CDR3 is 15 residues long. With 0 bases removed from V and 3 bases from J, the gap between germline ends came to 11 bases. Germline V gives CDR1 MNHEY, CDR2 SVGAGI. As DNA, the CDR3 is TGTGCCAGCAGTTACTCTCTTACTGGCGACTATGGCTACACCTTC. Its translation: CASSYSLTGDYGYTF.

For the CDR3, the DNA is TGTGCCAGCATGGGGGACGGGATGGGTTACCAAGAGACCCAGTACTTC. Protein sequence: CASMGDGMGYQETQYF. The chain recombines TRBV2 with TRBJ2-5; perhaps D is TRBD1 or TRBD2 (5 bases each). V lost 7 bases to trimming and J lost 0 bases, with 18 bases between them. This CDR3 is 16 amino acids long. CDR1 SNHLY and CDR2 FYNNEI come from the germline V gene.

This clone showed up just once. This chain uses TRBV11-1 with TRBJ2-7, with D possibly matching TRBD1 (6 bases). The CDR3 spans 12 residues. V shed 8 bases and J shed 5 bases, with 13 bases lying between them. Germline V gene lookup returns CDR1 SGHAT and CDR2 FQDESV (reference sequence). The CDR3 bases are TGTGCCAGCGCCAATCCAGGGGACGAGCAGTACGTC. This codes for CASANPGDEQYV.

As regards this clone: Compared with germline, one end of the junction differs, possibly owing to a read error. The V call is TRBV5-1, the J call TRBJ2-3, with 8 bases aligning to TRBD1. Germline V gene lookup returns CDR1 SGHRS and CDR2 YFSETQ. The CDR3 loop spans 16 amino acids. The CDR3 loop reads CAGSIQQGVSPDTQYF. The CDR3 coding sequence is TGCGCCGGCAGCATTCAACAGGGGGTCTCCCCAGATACGCAGTATTTT.

The rearrangement links TRBV2 to TRBJ2-7; D gene ambiguous. V lost 4 bases to trimming and J lost 0 bases, with 7 bases between them. The V gene's germline CDR1 is SNHLY and CDR2 FYNNEI. The CDR3 is 13 amino acids. CDR3 region: CASSGESSYEQYV. CDR3 nucleotide sequence: TGTGCCAGCAGTGGAGAATCCTCCTACGAGCAGTACGTC.

The genes are TRBV5-1 and TRBJ1-1; D gene unclear. V dropped 7 bases and J dropped 2 bases, with 9 bases sitting between them. The CDR3 spans 12 residues. Germline values: CDR1 SGHRS, CDR2 YFSETQ. In nucleotides, the CDR3 is TGCGCCAGCGGGGAACTTAACACTGAAGCTTTCTTT. This encodes CASGELNTEAFF.

J is TRBJ2-1 and V is TRBV18; tentatively, D is TRBD1 (7 bases). Deletions cut 3 bases from V and 7 bases from J, with 19 bases between. Germline CDR1 reads KGHSH; CDR2 reads LQKENI. CDR3 size: 16 residues. CDR3 nucleotides: TGTGCCAGCTCACCCAAAGGAGGGACAGAAAGGAATGAGCAGTTCTTC. Residues: CASSPKGGTERNEQFF. Variable domain in full (rest from reference TRBV18 and TRBJ2-1): NAGVMQNPRHLVRRRGQEARLRCSPMKGHSHVYWYRQLPEEGLKFMVYLQKENIIDESGMPKERFSAEFPKEGPSILRIQQVVRGDSAAYFCASSPKGGTERNEQFFGPGTRLTVL.

DNA of the CDR3: TGTGCCATCAGTGACTCGAATGTCAGAGTCGGAAACACCATATATTTT. It is translated as CAISDSNVRVGNTIYF. This chain joins TRBV10-3 and TRBJ1-3; D is ambiguous. V lost 3 bases, J lost 4 bases, and 16 bases lay in between. The CDR3 runs 16 residues. Germline CDR1 ENHRY, CDR2 SYGVKD.

This clone was found a few times. The CDR3 here is CASNTGISNQPQHF. The DNA of the CDR3 is TGTGCCTCGAATACAGGGATTAGCAATCAGCCCCAGCATTTT. The chain is built from TRBV2 and TRBJ1-5, with D tentatively TRBD1 (6 bases). The CDR3 runs 14 residues. Germline values: CDR1 SNHLY, CDR2 FYNNEI. The V and J ends lost 11 bases and 0 bases respectively, with 14 bases between them.

The chain recombines TRBV6-6 with TRBJ1-5; D gene unclear. The CDR3 has 13 residues. Trimming removed 2 bases at V and 7 bases at J, with 9 bases between. Germline lookup yields CDR1 MNHNY and CDR2 SVGAGI (reference sequence). The CDR3 loop reads CASSYGVYQPQHF. DNA for the CDR3: TGTGCCAGCAGTTACGGGGTTTACCAGCCCCAGCATTTT.

The genes are TRBV2 and TRBJ2-3; D ambiguous. V was clipped by 7 bases and J by 4 bases, with 12 bases between them. The CDR3 is 13 amino acids. The germline gives CDR1 SNHLY, CDR2 FYNNEI. CDR3 sequence (DNA): TGTGCCAGCATCTGGCAGACGCCAGATACGCAGTATTTT. This encodes CASIWQTPDTQYF.

The V and J genes are TRBV28 and TRBJ2-3, with 7 bases identical to TRBD2. With 5 bases clipped from V and 6 bases from J, the junction kept 8 bases outside the gene matches. This CDR3 region has 14 residues. Looked up from germline, CDR1 is MDHEN and CDR2 is SYDVKM. CDR3 residues: CASSPAGVGDTQYF. In DNA, the CDR3 is TGTGCCAGCAGTCCCGCGGGGGTGGGGGATACGCAGTATTTT.

The chain uses TRBV27 and TRBJ2-7; a possible D gene is TRBD1 (5 bases). V lost 6 bases and J 2 bases, leaving 23 bases between the germline ends. The CDR3 covers 17 residues. CDR1 and CDR2 (germline): MNHEY, SMNVEV (reference sequence). Here the CDR3 DNA reads TGTGCCAGCAGCCGTCATCCAATAGGGGCGACAACCTACGAGCAGTACGTC. Its protein product is CASSRHPIGATTYEQYV.

The rearrangement uses TRBV6-5 and TRBJ1-2, with D unresolved. From germline, CDR1 is MNHEY and CDR2 SVGAGI. The V gene lost 0 bases and the J gene lost 5 bases, with 7 bases spanning the gap. This CDR3 region has 13 residues. CDR3 in amino acids: CASSYSGPYGYTF. The CDR3 DNA sequence: TGTGCCAGCAGTTACTCGGGCCCGTATGGCTACACCTTC.

V gene TRBV6-6 combines with J gene TRBJ2-5; 7 positions match TRBD1. Germline CDR1 MNHNY, CDR2 SVGAGI (reference sequence). This CDR3 comprises 13 residues. Trimming at V came to 5 bases and at J to 3 bases, leaving 3 bases not matched to a gene. The CDR3 loop is CASSPDRKETQYF. CDR3 nucleotides: TGTGCCAGCAGTCCGGACAGGAAAGAGACCCAGTACTTC.

DNA of the CDR3: TGCGCCAGCAGCTTGGCTAGCGGGTCATACAATGAGCAGTTCTTC. It specifies CASSLASGSYNEQFF. The chain is built from TRBV5-1 and TRBJ2-1; TRBD2 aligns across 8 bases. The V segment lost 0 bases and the J segment 4 bases; nucleotides outside the gene matches: 3. CDR1 is SGHRS, CDR2 YFSETQ, per germline. The CDR3 runs to 15 residues.

The chain combines TRBV29-1 with TRBJ2-1, with D possibly TRBD2 on 5 matching bases. V shed 1 base and J shed 0 bases, with 7 bases lying between them. The CDR3 spans 14 residues. CDR1 SQVTM and CDR2 ANQGSEA come from the germline V gene. CDR3 loop: CSVEGESSYNEQFF. DNA of the CDR3: TGCAGCGTTGAAGGGGAGAGCTCCTACAATGAGCAGTTCTTC.

This clone was observed a single time. The CDR3 sequence: CASSLVRDTQYF. The CDR3 coding sequence is TGTGCCAGCAGCTTAGTCAGGGATACGCAGTATTTT. The chain uses TRBV7-9 and TRBJ2-3; the D is unclear. The CDR3 sequence is 12 residues long. Deletions cut 1 base from V and 6 bases from J, with 5 bases between. In germline, CDR1 is SEHNR, CDR2 FQNEAQ (reference sequence).